These 6 T cell receptor beta chains were sequenced from one sample in a study of T cells after yellow fever vaccination (dated by TCRdb to between 2018 and 2021). What the treatment or condition label conveys for this sample: live attenuated yellow fever vaccine strain. The library came from 5' RACE. The sequencing machine was an Illumina NovaSeq 6000. TCRdb reprocessing: public reads trimmed at Q25 with fastp, clones called with MiXCR, in-frame beta chains kept. Rows matching on CDR3 protein sequence are summarized as one entry with the most common DNA and genes. The sample table shows 310,000 or so distinct CDR3 sequences, and around 3.9% are seen once. About 25% of the sample rests with the top ten. Specimen: PBMCs, collected on the day of the yellow fever booster vaccination. The receptors derive from a man between 18 and 29 years old who received the YFV17D yellow fever vaccine.

This clonotype was seen more than once but under ten times. The V gene is TRBV24-1, the J gene TRBJ2-2; 7 nucleotides agree with TRBD2. CDR1 is KGHDR, CDR2 SFDVKD, per germline. CDR3 length equals 15 residues. With 1 base clipped from V and 6 bases from J, the junction kept 4 bases outside the gene matches. In nucleotides, the CDR3 is TGTGCCACCAGTGATTTCGGCGGGGGAGCCGGGGAGCTGTTTTTT. Amino acid sequence: CATSDFGGGAGELFF.

In this sample, this clonotype turned up a few times. The chain combines TRBV5-1 with TRBJ1-3, with D possibly being TRBD1 (6 bases). The germline V gene encodes CDR1 SGHRS and CDR2 YFSETQ. The CDR3 sequence is 15 residues long. The germline V and J ends were trimmed by 4 bases and 2 bases, with 13 bases remaining between them. The CDR3 sequence is CASSGGQSTGNTIYF. The DNA of the CDR3 is TGCGCCAGCAGCGGTGGACAGTCCACTGGAAACACCATATATTTT.

The V call is TRBV12-3 or TRBV12-4, the J call TRBJ1-6, with D possibly matching TRBD1 (6 bases). The CDR3 is 17 residues long. V was trimmed by 6 bases and J by 0 bases, leaving 15 bases between them. This chain's CDR3 is CASSLLRGSSYNSPLHF. The CDR3 nucleotides read TGTGCCAGCAGCCTGCTTAGGGGGAGCTCCTATAATTCACCCCTCCACTTT.

This clonotype appeared a few times. The CDR3 sequence: CASSWGQGLNTGELFF. In DNA form, the CDR3 reads TGCGCCAGCAGCTGGGGACAGGGACTGAACACCGGGGAGCTGTTTTTT. This rearrangement joins TRBV5-1 to TRBJ2-2; 9 positions agree with TRBD1. Germline V gene sequence: CDR1 SGHRS, CDR2 YFSETQ. The CDR3 spans 16 residues. Trimming at V came to 3 bases and at J to 1 base, leaving 4 bases not matched to a gene.

In this sample, this clonotype turned up many times. The gene calls are TRBV29-1 and TRBJ1-2; 7 bases match TRBD1. Per the germline V gene, CDR1 is SQVTM and CDR2 is ANQGSEA. V lost 7 bases to trimming and J lost 3 bases; unmatched junction nucleotides: 8. The CDR3 sequence is 13 residues long. The CDR3: CSARQGRDYGYTF. In nucleotides, the CDR3 is TGCAGCGCCAGACAGGGTCGGGACTATGGCTACACCTTC.

There are many counts of this clonotype. V usage is TRBV7-2 and J usage is TRBJ2-3; 11 bases fit TRBD1. Germline V gene sequence: CDR1 SGHTA, CDR2 FQGNSA. This CDR3 region has 15 residues. Trimming removed 4 bases from V and 3 bases from J; junction bases left unmatched: 3. CDR3 DNA sequence: TGTGCCAGCAGCTATGGACAGGGGGCTACAGATACGCAGTATTTT. Its translation: CASSYGQGATDTQYF.